One and the same sample provided the 19 T cell receptor beta chains below, sequenced in a study of T cells in localized non-small cell lung cancer. Here immunoSEQ multiplex PCR was the method, and the copy in TCRdb shows in-frame clones only, minus some. The table lists 30,000 or so clones, 85% to 95% of them singletons. The specimen comprised peripheral blood, sampled before any cancer treatment. These receptors all stem from a female donor older than 55 with stage I lung adenocarcinoma.

The CDR3 DNA sequence: TGTGCCACCACCAACCTCGGTGGAACAGATTCTCTCGTTGATACGCAGTATTTT. It codes for CATTNLGGTDSLVDTQYF. The V gene is TRBV15, the J gene TRBJ2-3; no definite D call. Between the trimmed V and J ends, which lost 7 bases and 6 bases, there was a span of 29 bases. Germline assignment: CDR1 LNHNV and CDR2 YYDKDF (reference sequence). The CDR3 is 18 amino acids.

The J gene is TRBJ2-1, the V gene TRBV2; TRBD1 agrees at 9 bases. The CDR3 is 14 residues long. The germline V gene encodes CDR1 SNHLY and CDR2 FYNNEI. Losses at the gene ends were 4 bases for V and 7 bases for J; bases not matched to a gene: 5. CDR3 sequence: CASSVETGGNEQFF. In DNA, the CDR3 is TGTGCCAGCAGTGTAGAGACAGGGGGTAATGAGCAGTTCTTC.

The chain carries TRBV5-1 and TRBJ2-5; 7 bases match TRBD2. The CDR3 totals 17 residues. V was pared by 7 bases and J by 4 bases, with 19 bases of the junction left unmatched. CDR1 and CDR2 (germline): SGHRS, YFSETQ. DNA of the CDR3: TGCGCCAGCGGACTAGGCCGAAGTGTACAGCTCCCAGAGACCCAGTACTTC. Protein sequence: CASGLGRSVQLPETQYF. Looking up the rest from reference TRBV5-1 and TRBJ2-5 gives the full variable domain: KAGVTQTPRYLIKTRGQQVTLSCSPISGHRSVSWYQQTPGQGLQFLFEYFSETQRNKGNFPGRFSGRQFSNSRSEMNVSTLELGDSALYLCASGLGRSVQLPETQYFGPGTRLLVL.

The chain combines TRBV19 with TRBJ1-5; D ambiguous. This CDR3 spans 14 amino acids. From germline, CDR1 is LNHDA and CDR2 SQIVND (reference sequence). Trimming removed 1 base from V and 6 bases from J, with 10 bases in between. The DNA of the CDR3 is TGTGCCAGTAGTATAGTCAGCTTCGGTCAGCCCCAGCATTTT. Its translation is CASSIVSFGQPQHF.

The rearrangement uses TRBV19 and TRBJ2-2, with TRBD2 identical over 10 bases. Germline V lookup: CDR1 LNHDA, CDR2 SQIVND (reference sequence). The CDR3 is made up of 16 amino acids. The V and J ends lost 5 bases and 5 bases, in that order; junction bases with no gene match: 8. In nucleotides, the CDR3 is TGTGCCAGTAGTCCCGGGGTAGCGGGAGGAACCGGGGAGCTGTTTTTT. Protein product: CASSPGVAGGTGELFF. Combining the CDR3 with reference TRBV19 and TRBJ2-2 gives the whole variable domain DGGITQSPKYLFRKEGQNVTLSCEQNLNHDAMYWYRQDPGQGLRLIYYSQIVNDFQKGDIAEGYSVSREKKESFPLTVTSAQKNPTAFYLCASSPGVAGGTGELFFGEGSRLTVL.

The chain couples TRBV5-5 to TRBJ2-7, with D possibly being TRBD1 (5 bases). V was trimmed by 4 bases and J by 7 bases, leaving 18 bases between them. The CDR3 runs 14 residues. Germline V gene data show CDR1 as SGHKS and CDR2 as YYEKEE (reference sequence). The CDR3 protein is CASSLGSRVQEQYF. The DNA of the CDR3 is TGTGCCAGCAGCCTCGGAAGCAGGGTTCAAGAGCAGTACTTC.

The chain carries TRBV10-3 and TRBJ1-2; D might be TRBD1 (6 bases). Germline CDR1 reads ENHRY; CDR2 reads SYGVKD. The CDR3 loop spans 13 amino acids. The V and J ends lost 1 base and 8 bases respectively, with 11 bases between them. CDR3 protein: CAISELGAGGYTF. Here the CDR3 DNA reads TGTGCCATCAGTGAGTTGGGGGCCGGAGGCTACACCTTC.

The CDR3 is CAWSVQGYTEAFF. The CDR3 DNA follows: TGTGCCTGGAGTGTTCAGGGGTACACTGAAGCTTTCTTT. The V gene is TRBV30, the J gene TRBJ1-1; possibly TRBD1 for D (6 bases). CDR1 and CDR2 from the germline V gene are GTSNPN and SVGIG (reference sequence). The V gene lost 0 bases and the J gene lost 3 bases, with 8 bases spanning the gap. The CDR3 spans 13 residues.

The V call is TRBV30, the J call TRBJ1-4, with D unclear. The V gene's germline CDR1 is GTSNPN and CDR2 SVGIG (reference sequence). This CDR3 is built from 13 residues. With 4 bases removed from V and 8 bases from J, the gap between germline ends came to 14 bases. CDR3 sequence (DNA): TGTGCCTGGACGGTCCGGGTACGCGAAAAACTGTTTTTT. Protein sequence: CAWTVRVREKLFF.

The chain combines TRBV7-6 with TRBJ1-2; the D is unclear. Germline CDR1 reads SGHVS; CDR2 reads FNYEAQ. CDR3 length: 14 amino acids. With 1 base removed from V and 0 bases from J, the gap between germline ends came to 6 bases. In nucleotides, the CDR3 is TGTGCCAGCAGCTTAGGAACAGCTAACTATGGCTACACCTTC. Protein: CASSLGTANYGYTF.

This sequence joins TRBV5-4 and TRBJ1-3, with D perhaps matching TRBD1 (6 bases). The CDR3 runs 15 residues. Germline V gene data show CDR1 as SGHNT and CDR2 as YYREEE (reference sequence). V was shortened by 0 bases and J by 2 bases, with 9 bases between the two germline ends. The DNA of the CDR3 is TGTGCCAGCAGCTTGGAGGCAGGGGCTGGAAACACCATATATTTT. It yields the protein CASSLEAGAGNTIYF.

The chain employs TRBV5-5 and TRBJ2-7, with D hard to call. V was trimmed by 0 bases and J by 2 bases, leaving 15 bases between them. CDR1 is SGHKS, CDR2 YYEKEE, per germline (reference sequence). The CDR3 sequence is 16 residues long. CDR3 loop: CASSLGMAVPTYEQYF. The CDR3 region has the DNA TGTGCCAGCAGCTTGGGTATGGCAGTCCCGACCTACGAGCAGTACTTC.

J is TRBJ1-2 and V is TRBV28; TRBD1 agrees at 7 bases. CDR1 is MDHEN, CDR2 SYDVKM, per germline. This CDR3 is built from 14 residues. Losses at the gene ends were 10 bases for V and 3 bases for J; bases not matched to a gene: 11. CDR3: CATIEQGSYYGYTF. CDR3 in DNA: TGTGCCACCATAGAACAGGGGTCCTACTATGGCTACACCTTC.

V is TRBV6-9 and J is TRBJ1-1, with D possibly matching TRBD1 (6 bases). The CDR3 is made up of 15 amino acids. CDR1 and CDR2 (germline): MNHGY, SVAAGI. V was shortened by 5 bases and J by 4 bases, with 17 bases between the two germline ends. This CDR3 is CASSDYNRDGTEAFF. The DNA for the CDR3 is TGTGCCAGCAGTGATTATAACAGGGACGGCACTGAAGCTTTCTTT.

The V call is TRBV28, the J call TRBJ2-7; TRBD1 or TRBD2 may be the D gene (6 bases each). The CDR3 spans 17 residues. V shed 4 bases and J shed 3 bases, with 22 bases lying between them. Germline-derived CDR1 and CDR2 are MDHEN and SYDVKM. The CDR3 protein is CASSSRGSRGADYEQYF. The CDR3 DNA is TGTGCCAGCAGTTCGAGAGGGTCAAGGGGGGCGGACTACGAGCAGTACTTC.

This clone was recorded once. J is TRBJ1-4 and V is TRBV7-9; tentatively, D is TRBD1 (5 bases). Trimming took off 5 bases at V and 7 bases at J, with 17 bases between the two ends. There are 15 residues in the CDR3. Germline V gene sequence: CDR1 SEHNR, CDR2 FQNEAQ (reference sequence). The CDR3, as DNA: TGTGCCAGCAGCCCCGGGGCAGGGAGTTTTGAAAAACTGTTTTTT. It translates to CASSPGAGSFEKLFF.

V is TRBV27 and J is TRBJ2-1; D might be TRBD2 (5 bases). Germline V lookup: CDR1 MNHEY, CDR2 SMNVEV (reference sequence). This CDR3 is 15 amino acids long. Trimming took off 3 bases at V and 7 bases at J, with 16 bases between the two ends. CDR3 amino acids: CASSLASAGGNEQFF. DNA for the CDR3: TGTGCCAGCAGTTTGGCCAGCGCTGGAGGAAATGAGCAGTTCTTC.

This chain links TRBV9 with TRBJ2-5, with 8 bases identical to TRBD2. The CDR3 has 17 amino acids. J gave up 5 bases and V 1 base, and 13 bases lay outside the gene matches. The V gene's germline CDR1 is SGDLS and CDR2 YYNGEE. The CDR3 region is CASSVRPGGSGMETQYF. CDR3 bases: TGTGCCAGCAGCGTAAGACCCGGAGGTAGCGGGATGGAGACCCAGTACTTC.

This rearrangement joins TRBV5-5 to TRBJ2-3, with D unresolved. The germline V and J ends were trimmed by 0 bases and 4 bases, with 3 bases remaining between them. The CDR3 consists of 12 residues. Germline V gives CDR1 SGHKS, CDR2 YYEKEE (reference sequence). The CDR3: CASSLEADTQYF. Here the CDR3 DNA reads TGTGCCAGCAGCTTGGAAGCAGATACGCAGTATTTT.